This T cell receptor beta chain was sequenced for a study of PD-1 blockade in mismatch repair-deficient tumors. The CDR3 loop spans 16 amino acids. V was clipped by 3 bases and J by 3 bases, with 15 bases between them. The germline V gene encodes CDR1 KGHSH and CDR2 LQKENI. Mismatch repair deficiency was confirmed in all patients, by PCR or immunohistochemistry. The data were produced by immunoSEQ multiplex PCR, yet TCRdb's version contains in-frame clones alone and is incomplete. The profile covers tens of thousands of clones, with over 80% appearing a single time and 20% taken by the ten largest. The sequence was collected from an adult with mismatch repair-deficient cancer. Source: peripheral blood, taken 12 weeks after starting pembrolizumab. The rearrangement joins TRBV18 to TRBJ2-4; possibly TRBD1 for D (6 bases). The CDR3 nucleotides read TGTGCCAGCTCACCGGGGGCGGCCGTGAGCAAAAACATTCAGTACTTC. It is translated as CASSPGAAVSKNIQYF.